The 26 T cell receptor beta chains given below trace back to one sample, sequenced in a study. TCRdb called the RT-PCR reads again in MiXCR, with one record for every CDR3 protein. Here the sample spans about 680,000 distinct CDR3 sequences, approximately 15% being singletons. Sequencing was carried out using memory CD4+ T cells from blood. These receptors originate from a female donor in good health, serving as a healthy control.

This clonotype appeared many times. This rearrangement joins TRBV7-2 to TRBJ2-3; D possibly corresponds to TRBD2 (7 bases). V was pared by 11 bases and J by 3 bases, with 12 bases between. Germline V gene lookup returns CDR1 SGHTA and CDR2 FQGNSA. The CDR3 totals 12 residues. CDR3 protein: CAGGARTDTQYF. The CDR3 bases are TGTGCCGGGGGGGCACGGACAGATACGCAGTATTTT.

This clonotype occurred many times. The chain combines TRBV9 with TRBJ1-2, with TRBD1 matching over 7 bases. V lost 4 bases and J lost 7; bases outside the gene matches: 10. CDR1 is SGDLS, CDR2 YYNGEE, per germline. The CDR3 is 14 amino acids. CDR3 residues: CASSLEGQWGGYTF. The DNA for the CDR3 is TGTGCCAGCAGCTTAGAGGGACAGTGGGGTGGCTACACCTTC.

CDR3 protein: CASSLKRGGTTDSRDEQFF. For the CDR3, the DNA is TGTGCCAGCAGCTTGAAACGTGGGGGGACTACTGACTCGAGGGATGAGCAGTTCTTC. The chain combines TRBV5-4 with TRBJ2-1; 7 nucleotides line up with TRBD2. This CDR3 contains 19 residues. Germline V gene data show CDR1 as SGHNT and CDR2 as YYREEE (reference sequence). V shed 1 base, J shed 8 bases, and the junction held 21 bases outside the gene matches. The variable domain in full, completed from reference TRBV5-4 and TRBJ2-1, reads ETGVTQSPTHLIKTRGQQVTLRCSSQSGHNTVSWYQQALGQGPQFIFQYYREEENGRGNFPPRFSGLQFPNYSSELNVNALELDDSALYLCASSLKRGGTTDSRDEQFFGPGTRLTVL.

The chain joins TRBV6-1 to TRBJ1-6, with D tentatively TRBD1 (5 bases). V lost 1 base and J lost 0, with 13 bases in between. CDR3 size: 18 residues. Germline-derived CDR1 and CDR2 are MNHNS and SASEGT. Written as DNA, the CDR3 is TGTGCCAGCAGTGAAGTGGGGCCGGGAGGCTCCTATAATTCACCCCTCCACTTT. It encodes CASSEVGPGGSYNSPLHF.

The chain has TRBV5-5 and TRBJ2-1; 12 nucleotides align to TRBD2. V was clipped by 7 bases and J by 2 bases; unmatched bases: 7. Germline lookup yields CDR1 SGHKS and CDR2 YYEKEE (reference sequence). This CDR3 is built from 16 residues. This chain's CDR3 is CASLTLAGGPYNEQFF. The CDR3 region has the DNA TGTGCCAGCCTCACGCTAGCGGGAGGGCCCTACAATGAGCAGTTCTTC.

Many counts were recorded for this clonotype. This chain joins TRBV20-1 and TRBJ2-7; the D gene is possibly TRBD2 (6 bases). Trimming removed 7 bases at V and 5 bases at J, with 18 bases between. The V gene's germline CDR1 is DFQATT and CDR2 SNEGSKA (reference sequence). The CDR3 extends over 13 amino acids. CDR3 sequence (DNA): TGCAGTGGTGCGGGACGTAGTGTCCACGAGCAGTACTTC. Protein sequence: CSGAGRSVHEQYF.

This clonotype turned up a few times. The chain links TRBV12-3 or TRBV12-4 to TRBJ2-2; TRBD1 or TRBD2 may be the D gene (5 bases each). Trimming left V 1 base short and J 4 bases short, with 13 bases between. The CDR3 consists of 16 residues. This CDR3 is CASSLGGAGSTGELFF. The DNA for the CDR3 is TGTGCCAGCAGTTTAGGAGGGGCTGGGTCCACCGGGGAGCTGTTTTTT.

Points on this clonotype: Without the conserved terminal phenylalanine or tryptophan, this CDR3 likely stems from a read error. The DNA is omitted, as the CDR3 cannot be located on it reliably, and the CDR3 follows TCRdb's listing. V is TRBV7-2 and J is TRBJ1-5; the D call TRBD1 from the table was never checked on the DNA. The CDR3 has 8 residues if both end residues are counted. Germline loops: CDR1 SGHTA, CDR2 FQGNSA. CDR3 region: CASSRGQG.

Here the CDR3 reads CSEIGTGTDTQYF. The CDR3 DNA reads as TGCAGTGAAATCGGGACTGGGACAGATACGCAGTATTTT. The chain couples TRBV20-1 to TRBJ2-3; D is perhaps TRBD2 (6 bases). The CDR3 runs 13 residues. Per the germline V gene, CDR1 is DFQATT and CDR2 is SNEGSKA (reference sequence). Trimming stripped 7 bases from V and 3 bases from J, with 14 bases between.

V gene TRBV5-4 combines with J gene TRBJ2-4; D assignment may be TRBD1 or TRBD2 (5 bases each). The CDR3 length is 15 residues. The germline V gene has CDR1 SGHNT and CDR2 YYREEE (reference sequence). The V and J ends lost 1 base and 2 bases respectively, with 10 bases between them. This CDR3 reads CASSLSGRPKNIQYF. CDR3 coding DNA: TGTGCCAGCAGCTTGTCGGGGCGCCCCAAAAACATTCAGTACTTC. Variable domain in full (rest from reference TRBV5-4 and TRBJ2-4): ETGVTQSPTHLIKTRGQQVTLRCSSQSGHNTVSWYQQALGQGPQFIFQYYREEENGRGNFPPRFSGLQFPNYSSELNVNALELDDSALYLCASSLSGRPKNIQYFGAGTRLSVL.

CDR3 region: CASKRGGAGDTEAFF. The CDR3 nucleotides read TGTGCCAGCAAGAGGGGGGGAGCAGGGGACACTGAAGCTTTCTTT. The chain has TRBV5-4 and TRBJ1-1; maybe TRBD1 (6 bases). The CDR3 covers 15 residues. The ends were cut back, 6 bases at V and 3 bases at J, with 18 bases in the middle. CDR1 is SGHNT and CDR2 is YYREEE in the germline V gene (reference sequence).

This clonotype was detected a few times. The CDR3: CASSLAPGLYEQYF. DNA for the CDR3: TGCGCCAGCAGCTTGGCCCCGGGGCTCTACGAGCAGTACTTC. J is TRBJ2-7 and V is TRBV5-1, with D possibly being TRBD1 or TRBD2 (5 bases each). Trimming left V 0 bases short and J 3 bases short, with 10 bases between. There are 14 residues in the CDR3. Germline V gene lookup returns CDR1 SGHRS and CDR2 YFSETQ.

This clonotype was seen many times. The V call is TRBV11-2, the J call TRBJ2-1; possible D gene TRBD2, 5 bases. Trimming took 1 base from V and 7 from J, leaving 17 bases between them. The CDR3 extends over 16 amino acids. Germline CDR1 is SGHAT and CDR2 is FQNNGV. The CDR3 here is CASSLGLSIDGNEQFF. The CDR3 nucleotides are TGTGCCAGCAGCTTAGGACTATCAATAGACGGGAATGAGCAGTTCTTC.

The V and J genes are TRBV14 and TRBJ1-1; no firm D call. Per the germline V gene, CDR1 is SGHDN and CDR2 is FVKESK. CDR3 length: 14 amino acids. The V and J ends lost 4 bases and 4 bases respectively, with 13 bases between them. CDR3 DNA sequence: TGTGCCAGCAGCCTCACTGAGGGCAGCACTGAAGCTTTCTTT. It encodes CASSLTEGSTEAFF.

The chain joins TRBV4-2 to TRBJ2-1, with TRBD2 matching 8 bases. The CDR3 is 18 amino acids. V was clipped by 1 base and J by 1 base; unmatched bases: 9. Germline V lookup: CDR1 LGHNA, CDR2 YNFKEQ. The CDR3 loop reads CASSQVVAGLVSYNEQFF. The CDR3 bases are TGTGCCAGCAGCCAAGTTGTGGCGGGACTAGTGTCCTACAATGAGCAGTTCTTC.

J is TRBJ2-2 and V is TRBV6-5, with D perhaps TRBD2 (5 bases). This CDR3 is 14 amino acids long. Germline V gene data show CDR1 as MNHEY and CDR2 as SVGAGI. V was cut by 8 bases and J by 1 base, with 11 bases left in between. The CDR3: CASVSGENTGELFF. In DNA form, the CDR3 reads TGTGCCAGCGTGTCCGGGGAGAACACCGGGGAGCTGTTTTTT.

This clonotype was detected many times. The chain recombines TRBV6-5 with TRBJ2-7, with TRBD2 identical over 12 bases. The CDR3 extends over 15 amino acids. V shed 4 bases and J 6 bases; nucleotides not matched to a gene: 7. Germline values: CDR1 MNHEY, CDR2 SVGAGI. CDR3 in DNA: TGTGCCAGCAGTTCCCAGACTAGCGGGAGTCCCGAGCAGTACTTC. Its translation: CASSSQTSGSPEQYF.

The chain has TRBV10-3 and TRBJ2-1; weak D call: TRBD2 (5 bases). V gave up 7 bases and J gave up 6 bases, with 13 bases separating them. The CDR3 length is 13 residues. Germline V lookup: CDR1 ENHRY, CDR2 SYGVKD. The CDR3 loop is CAITSGDRNEQFF. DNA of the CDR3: TGTGCCATCACGAGCGGAGACCGCAATGAGCAGTTCTTC.

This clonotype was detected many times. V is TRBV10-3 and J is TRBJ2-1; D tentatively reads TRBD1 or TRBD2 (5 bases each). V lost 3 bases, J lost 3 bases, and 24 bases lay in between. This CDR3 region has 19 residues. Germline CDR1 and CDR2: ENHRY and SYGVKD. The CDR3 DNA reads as TGTGCCATCAGTGATTGGTCTTCCCGCCGGGACGCAGGCTACAATGAGCAGTTCTTC. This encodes CAISDWSSRRDAGYNEQFF.

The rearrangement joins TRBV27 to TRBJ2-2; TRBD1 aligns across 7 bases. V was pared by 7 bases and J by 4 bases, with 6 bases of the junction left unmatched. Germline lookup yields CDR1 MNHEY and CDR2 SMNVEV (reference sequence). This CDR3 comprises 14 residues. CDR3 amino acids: CASNLSGGTGELFF. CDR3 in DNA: TGTGCCAGCAACCTTTCAGGGGGCACCGGGGAGCTGTTTTTT.

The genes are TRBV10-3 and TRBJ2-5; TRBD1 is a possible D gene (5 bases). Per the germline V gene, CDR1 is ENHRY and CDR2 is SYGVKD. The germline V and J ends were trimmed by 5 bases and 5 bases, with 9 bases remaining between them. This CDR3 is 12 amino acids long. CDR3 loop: CAISKGLETQYF. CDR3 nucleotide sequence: TGTGCCATCAGTAAGGGGTTGGAGACCCAGTACTTC.

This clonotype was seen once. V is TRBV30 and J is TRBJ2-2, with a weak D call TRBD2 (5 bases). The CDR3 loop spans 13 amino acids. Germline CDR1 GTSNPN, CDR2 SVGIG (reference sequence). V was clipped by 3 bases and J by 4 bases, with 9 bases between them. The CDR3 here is CAWRRAGTGELFF. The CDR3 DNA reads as TGTGCCTGGAGGCGGGCAGGCACCGGGGAGCTGTTTTTT.

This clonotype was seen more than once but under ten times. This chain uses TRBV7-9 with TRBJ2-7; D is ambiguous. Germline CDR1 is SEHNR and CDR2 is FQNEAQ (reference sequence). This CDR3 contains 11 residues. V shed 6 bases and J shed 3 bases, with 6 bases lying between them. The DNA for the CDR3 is TGTGCCAGCAGGGCCCTCTACGAGCAGTACTTC. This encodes CASRALYEQYF.

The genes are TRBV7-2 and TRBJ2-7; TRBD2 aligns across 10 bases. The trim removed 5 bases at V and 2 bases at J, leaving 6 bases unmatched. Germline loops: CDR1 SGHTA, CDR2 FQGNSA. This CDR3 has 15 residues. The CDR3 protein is CASSPRTSGTYEQYF. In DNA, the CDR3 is TGTGCCAGCAGCCCCCGTACTAGCGGGACCTACGAGCAGTACTTC.

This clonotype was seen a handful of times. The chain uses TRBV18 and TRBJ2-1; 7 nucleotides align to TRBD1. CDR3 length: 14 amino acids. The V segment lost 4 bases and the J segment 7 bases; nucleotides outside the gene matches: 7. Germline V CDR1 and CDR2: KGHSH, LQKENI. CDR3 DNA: TGTGCCAGCTCACGGGGACAGAGAATGAATGAGCAGTTCTTC. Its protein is CASSRGQRMNEQFF.

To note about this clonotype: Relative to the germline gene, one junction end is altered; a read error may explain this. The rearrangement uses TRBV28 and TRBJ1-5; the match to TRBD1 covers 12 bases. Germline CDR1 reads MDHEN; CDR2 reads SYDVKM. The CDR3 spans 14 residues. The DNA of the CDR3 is TGTGCCAGCATTTTAGGGACAGGGGGCCAGCCCCAGCATTTT. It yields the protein CASILGTGGQPQHF. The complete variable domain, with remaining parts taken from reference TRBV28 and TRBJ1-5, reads DVKVTQSSRYLVKRTGEKVFLECVQDMDHENMFWYRQDPGLGLRLIYFSYDVKMKEKGDIPEGYSVSREKKERFSLILESASTNQTSMYLCASILGTGGQPQHFGDGTRLSIL.